The source of this T cell receptor beta chain is a study of blood T cell repertoires in COVID-19. The CDR3 loop spans 13 amino acids. Trimming took 4 bases from V and 8 from J, leaving 11 bases between them. Germline V gives CDR1 MNHEY, CDR2 SMNVEV (reference sequence). Per the original methods: Nucleated cell number was recorded as an estimate derived from reference gene primer amplification. Using immunoSEQ multiplex PCR, the repertoire was profiled, and TCRdb retains in-frame clones only, with some absent. Clone size and V and J calls were adopted from that table, with D and trimming inferred from the DNA. The sample lists hundreds of thousands of clones; 86% were seen once.

Sequencing input: peripheral blood. The V gene is TRBV27, the J gene TRBJ1-4; D uncertain. The receptor was isolated from a woman aged 25 to 45 with active or convalescent COVID-19. Here the CDR3 reads CASSSTRWEKLFF. CDR3 sequence (DNA): TGTGCCAGCAGTTCCACTCGTTGGGAAAAACTGTTTTTT.